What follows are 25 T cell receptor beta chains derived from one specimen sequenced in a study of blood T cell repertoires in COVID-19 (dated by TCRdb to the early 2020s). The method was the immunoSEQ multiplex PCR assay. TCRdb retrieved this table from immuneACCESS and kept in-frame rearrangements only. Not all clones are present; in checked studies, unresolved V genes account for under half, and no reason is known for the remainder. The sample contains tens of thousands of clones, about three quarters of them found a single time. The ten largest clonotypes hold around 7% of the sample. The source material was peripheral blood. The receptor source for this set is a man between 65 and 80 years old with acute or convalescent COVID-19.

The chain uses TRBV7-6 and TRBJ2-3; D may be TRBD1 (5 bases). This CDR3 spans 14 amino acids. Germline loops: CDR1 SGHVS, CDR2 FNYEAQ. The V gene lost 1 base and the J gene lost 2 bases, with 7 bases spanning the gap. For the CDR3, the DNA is TGTGCCAGCAGCTTAGAGGGGCTCACAGATACGCAGTATTTT. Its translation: CASSLEGLTDTQYF.

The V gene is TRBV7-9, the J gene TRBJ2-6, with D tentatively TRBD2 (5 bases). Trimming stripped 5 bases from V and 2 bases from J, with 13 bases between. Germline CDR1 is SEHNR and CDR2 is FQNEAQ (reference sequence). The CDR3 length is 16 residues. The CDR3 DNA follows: TGTGCCAGCAGCCCCGGGAACCGAGCTGGGGCCAACGTCCTGACTTTC. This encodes CASSPGNRAGANVLTF.

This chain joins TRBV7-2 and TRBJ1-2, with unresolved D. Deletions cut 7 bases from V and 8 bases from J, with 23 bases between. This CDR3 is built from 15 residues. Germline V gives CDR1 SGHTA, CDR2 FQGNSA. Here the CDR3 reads CASTPGGGGIGGYTF. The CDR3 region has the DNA TGTGCCAGCACCCCCGGAGGAGGAGGAATCGGAGGCTACACCTTC.

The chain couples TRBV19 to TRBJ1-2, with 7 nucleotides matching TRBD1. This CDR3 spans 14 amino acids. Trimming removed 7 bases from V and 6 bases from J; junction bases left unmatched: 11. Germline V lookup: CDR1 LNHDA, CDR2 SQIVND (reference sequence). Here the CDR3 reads CASTGGQPGNGYTF. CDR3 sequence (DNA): TGTGCCAGTACTGGGGGACAGCCAGGAAATGGCTACACCTTC. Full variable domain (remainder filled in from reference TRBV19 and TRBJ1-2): DGGITQSPKYLFRKEGQNVTLSCEQNLNHDAMYWYRQDPGQGLRLIYYSQIVNDFQKGDIAEGYSVSREKKESFPLTVTSAQKNPTAFYLCASTGGQPGNGYTFGSGTRLTVV.

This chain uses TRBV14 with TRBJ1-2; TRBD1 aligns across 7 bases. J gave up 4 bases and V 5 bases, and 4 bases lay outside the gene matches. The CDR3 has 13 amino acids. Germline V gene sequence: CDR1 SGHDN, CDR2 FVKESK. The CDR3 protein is CASSGTESYGYTF. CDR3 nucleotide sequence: TGTGCCAGCAGCGGGACAGAAAGCTATGGCTACACCTTC.

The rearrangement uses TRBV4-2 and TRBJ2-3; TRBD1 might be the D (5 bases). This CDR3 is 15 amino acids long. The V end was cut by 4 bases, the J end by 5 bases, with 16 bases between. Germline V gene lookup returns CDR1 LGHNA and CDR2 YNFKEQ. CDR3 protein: CASSRDLGVLDTQYF. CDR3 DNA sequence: TGTGCCAGCAGCCGAGACCTAGGGGTTTTAGATACGCAGTATTTT.

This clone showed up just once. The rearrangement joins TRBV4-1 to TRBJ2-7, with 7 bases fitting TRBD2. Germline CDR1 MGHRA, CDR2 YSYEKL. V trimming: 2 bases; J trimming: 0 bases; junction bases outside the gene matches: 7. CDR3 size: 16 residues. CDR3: CASSQFASGTSYEQYF. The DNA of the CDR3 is TGCGCCAGCAGCCAATTCGCGAGCGGGACCTCCTACGAGCAGTACTTC.

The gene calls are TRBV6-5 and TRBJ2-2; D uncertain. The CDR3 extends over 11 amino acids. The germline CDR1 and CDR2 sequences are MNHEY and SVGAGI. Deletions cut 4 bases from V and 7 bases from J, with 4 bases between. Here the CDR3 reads CASSFSGELFF. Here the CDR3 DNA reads TGTGCCAGCAGTTTTAGCGGGGAGCTGTTTTTT.

CDR3 sequence reads: CASSKTAHGYTF. In nucleotides, the CDR3 is TGTGCCAGTAGTAAGACAGCGCATGGCTACACCTTC. This chain joins TRBV19 and TRBJ1-2, with D possibly being TRBD1 (5 bases). Germline V gene data show CDR1 as LNHDA and CDR2 as SQIVND (reference sequence). The V end lost 4 bases, the J end lost 6 bases, and 9 bases lay between the germline ends. The CDR3 length is 12 residues.

CDR3 region: CASVGQRNTEAFF. As DNA, the CDR3 is TGTGCCAGCGTGGGGCAGAGGAACACTGAAGCTTTCTTT. V gene TRBV2 combines with J gene TRBJ1-1; tentatively, D is TRBD1 (5 bases). Germline-derived CDR1 and CDR2 are SNHLY and FYNNEI. The CDR3 contains 13 residues. The germline V and J ends were trimmed by 8 bases and 1 base, with 11 bases remaining between them.

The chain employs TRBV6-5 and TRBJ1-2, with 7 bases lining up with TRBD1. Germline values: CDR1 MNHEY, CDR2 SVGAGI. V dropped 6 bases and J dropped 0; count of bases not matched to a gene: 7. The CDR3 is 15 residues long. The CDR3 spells CASRTYRGSNYGYTF. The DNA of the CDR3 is TGTGCCAGCAGAACTTACAGGGGATCTAACTATGGCTACACCTTC.

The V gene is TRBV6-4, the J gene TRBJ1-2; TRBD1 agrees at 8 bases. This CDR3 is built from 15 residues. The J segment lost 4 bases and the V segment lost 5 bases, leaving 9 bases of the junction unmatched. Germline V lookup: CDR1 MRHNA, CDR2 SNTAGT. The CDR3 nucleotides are TGTGCCAGCAGTTCGCAGACAGGGGTAGGCTATGGCTACACCTTC. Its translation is CASSSQTGVGYGYTF.

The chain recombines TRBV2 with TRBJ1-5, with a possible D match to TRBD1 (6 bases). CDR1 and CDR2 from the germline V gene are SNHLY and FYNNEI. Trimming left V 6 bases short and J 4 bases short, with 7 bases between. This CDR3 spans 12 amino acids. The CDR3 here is CASRGQNQPQHF. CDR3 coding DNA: TGTGCCAGCAGAGGACAGAATCAGCCCCAGCATTTT.

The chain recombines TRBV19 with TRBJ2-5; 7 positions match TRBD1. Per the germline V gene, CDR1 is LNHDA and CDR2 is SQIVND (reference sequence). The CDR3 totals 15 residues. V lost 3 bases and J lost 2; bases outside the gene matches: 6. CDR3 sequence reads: CASSINWGQQETQYF. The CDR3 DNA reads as TGTGCCAGTAGTATCAATTGGGGACAGCAAGAGACCCAGTACTTC.

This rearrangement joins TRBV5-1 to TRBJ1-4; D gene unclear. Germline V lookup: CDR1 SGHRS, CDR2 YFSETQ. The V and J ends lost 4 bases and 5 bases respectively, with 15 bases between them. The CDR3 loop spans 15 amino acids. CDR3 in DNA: TGCGCCAGCAGCCTGACAAATGTTCACAATGAAAAACTGTTTTTT. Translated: CASSLTNVHNEKLFF.

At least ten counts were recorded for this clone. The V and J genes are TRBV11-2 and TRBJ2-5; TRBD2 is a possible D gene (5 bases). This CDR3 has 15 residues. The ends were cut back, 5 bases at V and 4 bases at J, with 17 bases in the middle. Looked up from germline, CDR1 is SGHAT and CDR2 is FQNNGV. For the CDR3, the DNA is TGTGCCAGCAGCGCCGCATGGAGGTTGGGAGAGACCCAGTACTTC. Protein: CASSAAWRLGETQYF.

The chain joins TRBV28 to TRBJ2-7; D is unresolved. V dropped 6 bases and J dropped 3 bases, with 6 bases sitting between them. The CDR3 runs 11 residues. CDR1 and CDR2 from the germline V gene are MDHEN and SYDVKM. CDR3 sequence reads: CASSLNYEQYF. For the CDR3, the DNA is TGTGCCAGCAGCCTTAACTACGAGCAGTACTTC.

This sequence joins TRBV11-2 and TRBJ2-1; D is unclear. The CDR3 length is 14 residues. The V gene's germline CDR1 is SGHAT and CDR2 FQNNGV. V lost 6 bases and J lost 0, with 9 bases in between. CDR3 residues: CASSRLSSYNEQFF. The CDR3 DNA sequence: TGTGCCAGCAGTCGGTTGAGCTCCTACAATGAGCAGTTCTTC.

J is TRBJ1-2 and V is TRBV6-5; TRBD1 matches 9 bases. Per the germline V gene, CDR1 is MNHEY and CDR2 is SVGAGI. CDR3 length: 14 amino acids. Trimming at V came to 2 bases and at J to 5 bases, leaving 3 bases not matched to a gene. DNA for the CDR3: TGTGCCAGCAGTTACACAGGGGGCGGATATGGCTACACCTTC. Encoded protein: CASSYTGGGYGYTF.

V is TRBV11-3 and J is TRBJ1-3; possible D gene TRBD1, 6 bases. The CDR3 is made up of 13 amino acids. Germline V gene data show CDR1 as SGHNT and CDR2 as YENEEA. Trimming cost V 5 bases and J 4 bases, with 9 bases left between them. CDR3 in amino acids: CASSPDRGNTIYF. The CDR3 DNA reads TGTGCCAGCAGCCCAGACAGGGGAAACACCATATATTTT.

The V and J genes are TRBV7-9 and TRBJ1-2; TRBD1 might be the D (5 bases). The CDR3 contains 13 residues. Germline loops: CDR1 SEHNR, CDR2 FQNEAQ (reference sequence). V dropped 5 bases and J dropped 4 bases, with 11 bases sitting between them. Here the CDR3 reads CASSPQDTYGYTF. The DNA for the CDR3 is TGTGCCAGCAGCCCCCAGGACACCTATGGCTACACCTTC. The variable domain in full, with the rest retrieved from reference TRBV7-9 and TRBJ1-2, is DTGVSQNPRHKITKRGQNVTFRCDPISEHNRLYWYRQTLGQGPEFLTYFQNEAQLEKSRLLSDRFSAERPKGSFSTLEIQRTEQGDSAMYLCASSPQDTYGYTFGSGTRLTVV.

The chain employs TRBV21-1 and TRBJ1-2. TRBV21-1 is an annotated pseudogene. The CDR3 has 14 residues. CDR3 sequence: CASSKVGVDYGYTF. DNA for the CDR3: TGTGCCAGCAGCAAAGTCGGGGTGGACTATGGCTACACCTTC.

The CDR3 DNA reads as TGCGCCAGCAGCCAAGACCACTCAGGGGGCCGTTCACCCCTCCACTTT. This sequence encodes CASSQDHSGGRSPLHF. The V call is TRBV4-1, the J call TRBJ1-6; 8 bases agree with TRBD1. The CDR3 consists of 16 residues. Germline V gene lookup returns CDR1 MGHRA and CDR2 YSYEKL. The J segment lost 9 bases and the V segment lost 0 bases, leaving 7 bases of the junction unmatched.

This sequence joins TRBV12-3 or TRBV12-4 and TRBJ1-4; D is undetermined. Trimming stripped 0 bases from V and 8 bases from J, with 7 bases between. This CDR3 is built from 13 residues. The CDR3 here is CASSLAAGEKLFF. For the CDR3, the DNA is TGTGCCAGCAGTTTAGCGGCGGGAGAAAAACTGTTTTTT.

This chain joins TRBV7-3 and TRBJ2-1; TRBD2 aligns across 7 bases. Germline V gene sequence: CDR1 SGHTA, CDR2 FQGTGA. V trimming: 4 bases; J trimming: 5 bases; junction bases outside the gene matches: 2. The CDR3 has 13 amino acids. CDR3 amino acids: CASSSGGNNEQFF. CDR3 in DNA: TGTGCCAGCAGCTCGGGGGGTAACAATGAGCAGTTCTTC.